The 10 T cell receptor beta chains presented below share a single source sample, sequenced in a study of T cell repertoires in cytomegalovirus infection. No cognate antigen is known for these TCRs. TCRdb recomputed calls from the reads with MiXCR, one row per CDR3 protein. The repertoire holds approximately 990,000 distinct CDR3 sequences, with 31% as singletons. Sequencing was performed on cultured CD8+ T cells from PBMCs, taken from culture after CMV antigen stimulation. The receptors shown here come from a human donor in good health (CMV status not recorded). Some clones in this sample may be carry-over from other donors' samples.

Many counts were recorded for this clonotype. The V and J genes are TRBV7-2 and TRBJ2-7; TRBD2 matches 7 bases. This CDR3 is 15 amino acids long. Trimming took 4 bases from V and 3 from J; bases not matched to a gene: 9. CDR1 and CDR2 (germline): SGHTA, FQGNSA. CDR3 coding DNA: TGTGCCAGCAGCTGGGGTGCTAGCGGATTCTACGAGCAGTACTTC. Encoded protein: CASSWGASGFYEQYF. Variable domain in full (rest from reference TRBV7-2 and TRBJ2-7): GAGVSQSPSNKVTEKGKDVELRCDPISGHTALYWYRQSLGQGLEFLIYFQGNSAPDKSGLPSDRFSAERTGGSVSTLTIQRTQQEDSAVYLCASSWGASGFYEQYFGPGTRLTVT.

Turning to this clonotype: Here the CDR3 omits its conserved ending phenylalanine or tryptophan, so a read error is the likely source. The V gene is TRBV11-2, the J gene TRBJ2-1; D possibly corresponds to TRBD2 (7 bases). The germline CDR1 and CDR2 sequences are SGHAT and FQNNGV. This CDR3 spans 19 amino acids. V lost 3 bases and J lost 3, with 24 bases in between. CDR3 sequence (DNA): TGTGCCAGCAGCTTTAATTGGGGGGGGCCTTCTACCCTCTACAATGAGCAGTTCTTA. Translated: CASSFNWGGPSTLYNEQFL.

The table lists this clonotype with many counts. The chain carries TRBV12-3 or TRBV12-4 and TRBJ2-2; the D gene is possibly TRBD2 (6 bases). The V end was cut by 3 bases, the J end by 2 bases, with 16 bases between. The CDR3 runs to 17 residues. The DNA for the CDR3 is TGTGCCAGCAGTTTTATGGGAGGACTGATCAACACCGGGGAGCTGTTTTTT. This encodes CASSFMGGLINTGELFF.

There are a few counts of this clonotype. The rearrangement links TRBV5-6 to TRBJ2-1, with D unresolved. V dropped 1 base and J dropped 6 bases, with 14 bases sitting between them. Per germline, CDR1 SGHDT and CDR2 YYEEEE. The CDR3 sequence is 15 residues long. The CDR3 spells CASSLYLGDSNEQFF. CDR3 nucleotide sequence: TGTGCCAGCAGCTTGTATTTGGGTGATAGCAATGAGCAGTTCTTC.

The CDR3 is CASSREPGQRNYGYTF. In DNA form, the CDR3 reads TGTGCCAGCAGCCGCGAGCCCGGACAGCGGAACTATGGCTACACCTTC. J is TRBJ1-2 and V is TRBV4-2; D might be TRBD1 (6 bases). Trimming removed 4 bases at V and 2 bases at J, with 17 bases between. This CDR3 contains 16 residues. Germline assignment: CDR1 LGHNA and CDR2 YNFKEQ.

This chain connects TRBV6-5 to TRBJ1-5; no firm D call. The germline V gene encodes CDR1 MNHEY and CDR2 SVGAGI. V lost 6 bases and J lost 4, with 16 bases in between. This CDR3 comprises 15 residues. The CDR3 DNA reads TGTGCCAGCAGCCTGAGTCCCTTTTTGAATCAGCCCCAGCATTTT. Amino acid sequence: CASSLSPFLNQPQHF.

This clonotype was recorded a few times. V usage is TRBV5-6 and J usage is TRBJ2-1; tentatively, D is TRBD1 or TRBD2 (6 bases each). V was cut by 0 bases and J by 10 bases, with 11 bases left in between. Germline V gene sequence: CDR1 SGHDT, CDR2 YYEEEE. The CDR3 covers 13 residues. The CDR3 DNA follows: TGTGCCAGCAGCTTGGCGGGGGCACGGGAGCAGTTCTTC. Translation gives CASSLAGAREQFF.

The rearrangement links TRBV7-9 to TRBJ2-1, with 9 bases fitting TRBD2. Germline V gene data show CDR1 as SEHNR and CDR2 as FQNEAQ (reference sequence). There are 16 residues in the CDR3. V was clipped by 10 bases and J by 1 base; unmatched bases: 11. The CDR3 DNA reads as TGTGCCACCCTATCCCTAGCGGGGAAATCCTACAATGAGCAGTTCTTC. It codes for CATLSLAGKSYNEQFF.

This clonotype was detected many times. The chain links TRBV7-9 to TRBJ1-1, with no clear D. This CDR3 has 10 amino acids. V lost 8 bases and J lost 5, with 6 bases in between. CDR1 and CDR2 (germline): SEHNR, FQNEAQ (reference sequence). The DNA for the CDR3 is TGTGCCAGCGAGGAGACTGAAGCTTTCTTT. This translates into CASEETEAFF.

The sample holds many counts of this clonotype. The J gene is TRBJ2-3, the V gene TRBV7-9; D remains unclear. Trimming shortened V by 3 bases and J by 4 bases, and 5 bases separated the two germline ends. The CDR3 runs to 12 residues. Germline CDR1 reads SEHNR; CDR2 reads FQNEAQ (reference sequence). In DNA form, the CDR3 reads TGTGCCAGCAGCTTGACACCAGATACGCAGTATTTT. It is translated as CASSLTPDTQYF. The full variable domain, completed using reference TRBV7-9 and TRBJ2-3, is DTGVSQNPRHKITKRGQNVTFRCDPISEHNRLYWYRQTLGQGPEFLTYFQNEAQLEKSRLLSDRFSAERPKGSFSTLEIQRTEQGDSAMYLCASSLTPDTQYFGPGTRLTVL.